These 25 T cell receptor beta chains were all obtained from the same sample, sequenced in a study of blood T cell repertoires in COVID-19. Measured with immunoSEQ multiplex PCR; TCRdb has only the in-frame clones, and not every one. The repertoire holds about 220,000 clones, with roughly nine tenths as singletons. The sequenced sample was PBMCs or T cells enriched from blood (not recorded which). These receptors originate from a young woman in a cohort exposed to, infected with or recovered from COVID-19 (not recorded which).

V is TRBV9 and J is TRBJ2-6, with 9 nucleotides matching TRBD1. Germline V gives CDR1 SGDLS, CDR2 YYNGEE. V was pared by 2 bases and J by 4 bases, with 13 bases of the junction left unmatched. The length of the CDR3 is 19 residues. CDR3 bases: TGTGCCAGCAGCGTGGAGCCGGGACAGGGAAACTCAGGGGCCAACGTCCTGACTTTC. Amino acids: CASSVEPGQGNSGANVLTF. The full variable domain, its missing parts supplied by reference TRBV9 and TRBJ2-6, is DSGVTQTPKHLITATGQRVTLRCSPRSGDLSVYWYQQSLDQGLQFLIQYYNGEERAKGNILERFSAQQFPDLHSELNLSSLELGDSALYFCASSVEPGQGNSGANVLTFGAGSRLTVL.

This chain links TRBV13 with TRBJ2-7, with D possibly TRBD2 on 6 matching bases. The V and J ends lost 3 bases and 2 bases respectively, with 14 bases between them. Germline CDR1 reads PRHDT; CDR2 reads FYEKMQ (reference sequence). The CDR3 is 15 amino acids. The CDR3 reads CASSLTGAGAYEQYF. The CDR3, as DNA: TGTGCCAGCAGCTTGACGGGAGCAGGCGCCTACGAGCAGTACTTC.

The chain couples TRBV11-2 to TRBJ2-2; TRBD1 matches at 9 bases. This CDR3 region has 16 residues. The V segment lost 3 bases and the J segment 1 base; nucleotides outside the gene matches: 3. The V gene's germline CDR1 is SGHAT and CDR2 FQNNGV. DNA for the CDR3: TGTGCCAGCAGCTTTCAGGGACAGGGGAACACCGGGGAGCTGTTTTTT. Amino acid sequence: CASSFQGQGNTGELFF.

This chain uses TRBV30 with TRBJ2-3, with 10 bases fitting TRBD2. From germline, CDR1 is GTSNPN and CDR2 SVGIG (reference sequence). The ends lost 4 bases at V and 7 bases at J; junction bases unmatched: 5. The CDR3 consists of 13 residues. CDR3 in amino acids: CAWMGSGRYTQYF. The CDR3 nucleotides are TGTGCCTGGATGGGTAGCGGGAGGTATACGCAGTATTTT.

The chain couples TRBV19 to TRBJ2-5, with D maybe TRBD2 (6 bases). The V end lost 4 bases, the J end lost 2 bases, and 11 bases lay between the germline ends. The CDR3 runs to 14 residues. Per germline, CDR1 LNHDA and CDR2 SQIVND (reference sequence). CDR3 DNA sequence: TGTGCCAGTAGTAGCGGGGCGGAGCAAGAGACCCAGTACTTC. It specifies CASSSGAEQETQYF.

The chain couples TRBV2 to TRBJ2-3; the D gene is possibly TRBD1 (5 bases). CDR3 length: 17 amino acids. V lost 3 bases to trimming and J lost 0 bases, with 16 bases between them. Germline V gene data show CDR1 as SNHLY and CDR2 as FYNNEI. The CDR3 loop is CASSEREDIYSTDTQYF. CDR3 in DNA: TGTGCCAGCAGTGAGCGAGAGGACATCTATAGCACAGATACGCAGTATTTT.

This sequence joins TRBV6-1 and TRBJ1-4, with D possibly being TRBD1 (6 bases). Germline CDR1 is MNHNS and CDR2 is SASEGT. The CDR3 is made up of 15 amino acids. Trimming stripped 1 base from V and 2 bases from J, with 8 bases between. CDR3 protein: CASSEGQGTNEKLFF. As DNA, the CDR3 is TGTGCCAGCAGTGAAGGGCAGGGGACTAATGAAAAACTGTTTTTT.

The chain couples TRBV14 to TRBJ1-1; a possible D gene is TRBD1 (6 bases). The CDR3 consists of 15 residues. Germline loops: CDR1 SGHDN, CDR2 FVKESK. V lost 6 bases and J 4 bases, leaving 18 bases between the germline ends. The CDR3 loop reads CASRPPTGLVTEAFF. The CDR3 region has the DNA TGTGCCAGCAGACCTCCTACAGGGTTGGTCACTGAAGCTTTCTTT.

This chain links TRBV5-1 with TRBJ2-7; 10 nucleotides line up with TRBD2. The CDR3 length is 15 residues. Trimming took 3 bases from V and 3 from J; bases not matched to a gene: 6. Germline V gene sequence: CDR1 SGHRS, CDR2 YFSETQ. The CDR3 bases are TGCGCCAGCAGCTCCTCACTAGCGGGGAGCTACGAGCAGTACTTC. This translates into CASSSSLAGSYEQYF.

This sequence joins TRBV10-2 and TRBJ2-1, with 8 bases fitting TRBD2. The CDR3 loop spans 15 amino acids. Germline CDR1 and CDR2: WSHSY and SAAADI. After removal of 3 bases from V and 4 bases from J, the junction contained 5 bases not matched to a gene. The CDR3 region is CASSEPGGGYNEQFF. CDR3 in DNA: TGCGCCAGCAGTGAACCGGGGGGGGGATACAATGAGCAGTTCTTC.

This chain links TRBV4-2 with TRBJ1-4; D is undetermined. Germline V gene lookup returns CDR1 LGHNA and CDR2 YNFKEQ. This CDR3 is built from 15 residues. V dropped 1 base and J dropped 4 bases, with 10 bases sitting between them. CDR3 in DNA: TGTGCCAGCAGCCAAGGGCAGGCCCATAATGAAAAACTGTTTTTT. It encodes CASSQGQAHNEKLFF.

As regards this clone: This CDR3 is also generated by other DNA sequences in the sample. The CDR3 sequence is CASSLGDNTEAFF. In nucleotides, the CDR3 is TGTGCCAGCAGCTTGGGAGATAACACTGAAGCTTTCTTT. The chain uses TRBV7-9 and TRBJ1-1; D is unresolved. V was pared by 3 bases and J by 2 bases, with 7 bases between. The V gene's germline CDR1 is SEHNR and CDR2 FQNEAQ (reference sequence). The CDR3 extends over 13 amino acids.

The chain combines TRBV7-9 with TRBJ1-2, with a tentative D call TRBD1 (6 bases). Germline V gene lookup returns CDR1 SEHNR and CDR2 FQNEAQ (reference sequence). The ends were cut back, 5 bases at V and 8 bases at J, with 18 bases in the middle. This CDR3 is 14 amino acids long. CDR3 nucleotide sequence: TGTGCCAGCAGCCCCTGGGGGGGCTCTGAAGGCTACACCTTC. Its translation is CASSPWGGSEGYTF.

The chain links TRBV5-1 to TRBJ1-4; the match to TRBD1 covers 7 bases. This CDR3 contains 14 residues. V lost 0 bases and J lost 10; bases outside the gene matches: 6. The V gene's germline CDR1 is SGHRS and CDR2 YFSETQ. The CDR3 DNA reads TGCGCCAGCAGCTTGGGACAGGGATGGGGAAAACTGTTTTTT. Its translation is CASSLGQGWGKLFF.

CDR3 sequence: CASRDSPYEQYF. The DNA of the CDR3 is TGTGCCAGCCGGGACAGTCCCTACGAGCAGTACTTC. This rearrangement joins TRBV6-6 to TRBJ2-7, with TRBD1 identical over 7 bases. This CDR3 region has 12 residues. The V gene end was trimmed by 8 bases and the J gene end by 2 bases; junction bases not matched to a gene: 3. Per germline, CDR1 MNHNY and CDR2 SVGAGI (reference sequence).

The chain couples TRBV15 to TRBJ2-7, with 11 nucleotides matching TRBD2. V lost 3 bases to trimming and J lost 3 bases; unmatched junction nucleotides: 7. This CDR3 spans 16 amino acids. Germline CDR1 reads LNHNV; CDR2 reads YYDKDF (reference sequence). The CDR3 is CATSRGGLAGYYEQYF. The CDR3 DNA sequence: TGTGCCACCAGCAGGGGTGGACTAGCGGGTTACTACGAGCAGTACTTC.

The chain links TRBV2 to TRBJ1-4; no clear D. The germline gives CDR1 SNHLY, CDR2 FYNNEI. The V gene lost 7 bases and the J gene lost 4 bases, with 10 bases spanning the gap. The CDR3 runs to 13 residues. CDR3 in amino acids: CASNYMRNEKLFF. As DNA, the CDR3 is TGTGCCAGCAATTATATGCGTAATGAAAAACTGTTTTTT.

The chain couples TRBV24-1 to TRBJ2-2, with D possibly matching TRBD1 (5 bases). V lost 7 bases to trimming and J lost 5 bases, with 16 bases between them. This CDR3 spans 15 amino acids. CDR1 is KGHDR and CDR2 is SFDVKD in the germline V gene. DNA of the CDR3: TGTGCCACCAGCTCGAAGGGGCGAAGGACCGGGGAGCTGTTTTTT. Its translation is CATSSKGRRTGELFF.

The DNA of the CDR3 is TGTGCCAGCAGTTACTCCCCGGGTGGGCCCCAGCATTTT. Translation gives CASSYSPGGPQHF. This sequence joins TRBV6-5 and TRBJ1-5; no firm D call. This CDR3 is built from 13 residues. Germline V gives CDR1 MNHEY, CDR2 SVGAGI. V was clipped by 0 bases and J by 9 bases, with 9 bases between them.

This sequence joins TRBV19 and TRBJ2-1; TRBD1 agrees at 8 bases. The V gene end was trimmed by 10 bases and the J gene end by 7 bases; junction bases not matched to a gene: 9. The CDR3 loop spans 13 amino acids. Germline assignment: CDR1 LNHDA and CDR2 SQIVND (reference sequence). Here the CDR3 reads CATVDRVKNEQFF. The CDR3 DNA is TGTGCCACCGTGGACAGGGTCAAGAATGAGCAGTTCTTC.

The rearrangement uses TRBV27 and TRBJ2-5, with D possibly being TRBD2 (6 bases). The ends were cut back, 5 bases at V and 1 base at J, with 14 bases in the middle. This CDR3 comprises 15 residues. Germline CDR1 reads MNHEY; CDR2 reads SMNVEV (reference sequence). CDR3 in amino acids: CASSLRRDSQETQYF. CDR3 in DNA: TGTGCCAGCAGTCTAAGACGGGACTCCCAAGAGACCCAGTACTTC.

The chain has TRBV3-1 (or the pseudogene TRBV3-2) and TRBJ1-1; D not resolved. V shed 4 bases and J shed 3 bases, with 9 bases lying between them. This CDR3 comprises 13 residues. Germline CDR1 and CDR2: LGHDT and YNNKEL (reference sequence). Here the CDR3 reads CASSPWAYTEAFF. For the CDR3, the DNA is TGTGCCAGCAGCCCCTGGGCCTACACTGAAGCTTTCTTT.

CDR3 in DNA: TGTGCCAGCAGTTACTCGGGGGCAGGGCTCAATCAGCCCCAGCATTTT. It encodes CASSYSGAGLNQPQHF. This sequence joins TRBV6-5 and TRBJ1-5; D perhaps matches TRBD1 (6 bases). CDR1 and CDR2 (germline): MNHEY, SVGAGI. This CDR3 has 16 residues. Trimming cost V 0 bases and J 3 bases, with 12 bases left between them.

The rearrangement joins TRBV11-2 to TRBJ1-1, with D maybe TRBD1 (6 bases). Between the trimmed V and J ends, which lost 0 bases and 0 bases, there was a span of 8 bases. The CDR3 covers 15 residues. The germline gives CDR1 SGHAT, CDR2 FQNNGV. The CDR3 region is CASSLDTGLNTEAFF. For the CDR3, the DNA is TGTGCCAGCAGCTTAGATACAGGGTTGAACACTGAAGCTTTCTTT.

This chain uses TRBV7-9 with TRBJ1-1, with TRBD1 identical over 7 bases. Germline V gene lookup returns CDR1 SEHNR and CDR2 FQNEAQ (reference sequence). V was clipped by 7 bases and J by 3 bases; unmatched bases: 8. The CDR3 is 14 amino acids. The CDR3 DNA reads TGTGCCAGCATAGTACAGGGGTTTCACACTGAAGCTTTCTTT. This encodes CASIVQGFHTEAFF.